This T cell receptor (beta chain) was captured by sequencing in a study of blood T cell repertoires in COVID-19. Study-wide background: Acute-phase and convalescent COVID-19 samples originated in the United States, Italy and Spain. Sources were T cells, B-cell-depleted T cells, or PBMCs; the material itself was cDNA or gDNA.

In the authors' workflow: Nucleated cell counts were estimated from reference gene primer amplification. Repertoires were generated with immunoSEQ multiplex PCR, while TCRdb's copy carries only in-frame clones and drops some. The D gene and trimming were derived from the DNA, and the V and J assignments and clone size from that table. Of about 480,000 clones listed, around 89% are singletons. Trimming stripped 6 bases from V and 9 bases from J, with 13 bases between. The CDR3 is made up of 11 amino acids. The germline V gene encodes CDR1 SQVTM and CDR2 ANQGSEA. The rearrangement uses TRBV29-1 and TRBJ2-3, with D maybe TRBD1 (6 bases). Sequences were obtained from peripheral blood. This TCR came from a woman aged 25 to 39 with acute or convalescent COVID-19. CDR3 region: CSVEKQGTQYF. In DNA, the CDR3 is TGCAGCGTCGAAAAGCAGGGGACGCAGTATTTT.